What follows are 19 T cell receptor beta chains derived from one specimen sequenced in a study of blood T cell repertoires in COVID-19. Clones were read by immunoSEQ multiplex PCR, and TCRdb kept only the in-frame ones, dropping some. The sample shows approximately 210,000 clones, approximately 81% of them seen only once. Sequenced sample: PBMCs or T cells enriched from blood (not recorded which). The receptors shown here come from a woman in her forties or fifties with acute COVID-19.

This clone was picked up a small number of times. This chain joins TRBV6-2 or TRBV6-3 and TRBJ2-7; the match to TRBD1 covers 7 bases. Germline CDR1 is MNHEY and CDR2 is SVGEGT. The CDR3 covers 18 residues. J was trimmed by 0 bases and V by 0 bases; bases with no gene match: 11. For the CDR3, the DNA is TGTGCCAGCAGTTACTCGAGTTTCGGGACAGAGAGCTCCTACGAGCAGTACTTC. Protein product: CASSYSSFGTESSYEQYF.

The sample holds a few counts of this clone. Within the sample, other DNA sequences also encode this same CDR3. The CDR3, as DNA: TGTGCCAGTAGTGGGGGGACAGGGCAAGAGACCCAGTACTTC. It translates to CASSGGTGQETQYF. This sequence joins TRBV19 and TRBJ2-5; the match to TRBD1 covers 9 bases. Germline CDR1 is LNHDA and CDR2 is SQIVND (reference sequence). Trimming cost V 5 bases and J 2 bases; bases outside gene matches: 3. This CDR3 spans 14 amino acids.

The gene calls are TRBV18 and TRBJ2-2; weak D call: TRBD1 (7 bases). The CDR3 spans 15 residues. Deletions cut 0 bases from V and 7 bases from J, with 12 bases between. Germline loops: CDR1 KGHSH, CDR2 LQKENI. The CDR3: CASSPPGGTVGELFF. The CDR3 DNA sequence: TGTGCCAGCTCACCACCGGGCGGGACAGTCGGGGAGCTGTTTTTT.

This clone was detected once. The J gene is TRBJ2-2, the V gene TRBV28; a possible D gene is TRBD1 (6 bases). V was trimmed by 8 bases and J by 4 bases, leaving 14 bases between them. Germline V gives CDR1 MDHEN, CDR2 SYDVKM. The CDR3 has 14 residues. The CDR3 spells CASQGQMITGELFF. As DNA, the CDR3 is TGTGCCAGCCAGGGACAAATGATCACCGGGGAGCTGTTTTTT.

The V call is TRBV4-3, the J call TRBJ2-3; 8 bases align to TRBD1. The ends lost 0 bases at V and 5 bases at J; junction bases unmatched: 7. Per the germline V gene, CDR1 is LGHNA and CDR2 is YSLEER. This CDR3 contains 16 residues. This CDR3 is CASSQDRTGKGDTQYF. CDR3 coding DNA: TGCGCCAGCAGCCAAGATAGGACAGGGAAAGGAGATACGCAGTATTTT.

The rearrangement uses TRBV29-1 and TRBJ1-2; a possible D gene is TRBD1 (5 bases). CDR1 and CDR2 (germline): SQVTM, ANQGSEA. CDR3 length: 11 residues. V was shortened by 5 bases and J by 8 bases, with 12 bases between the two germline ends. DNA for the CDR3: TGCAGCGTTCAGGGTCTAGAAGGCTACACCTTC. Its protein product is CSVQGLEGYTF.

The chain links TRBV6-6 to TRBJ1-2, with D unclear. The CDR3 runs 13 residues. V was clipped by 6 bases and J by 7 bases, with 15 bases between them. Germline-derived CDR1 and CDR2 are MNHNY and SVGAGI (reference sequence). The chain's CDR3 is CASRLDMGGGYTF. The CDR3 DNA follows: TGTGCCAGCAGACTCGACATGGGAGGTGGCTACACCTTC.

This clone was found a few times. The chain is built from TRBV5-4 and TRBJ1-5; D is perhaps TRBD1 (6 bases). The germline V gene has CDR1 SGHNT and CDR2 YYREEE (reference sequence). Trimming pared 1 base from V and 3 bases from J, leaving 8 bases between. This CDR3 has 14 residues. The CDR3 here is CASSLSGVNQPQHF. The CDR3 DNA sequence: TGTGCCAGCAGCTTGTCAGGGGTCAATCAGCCCCAGCATTTT. The full variable domain, its missing parts supplied by reference TRBV5-4 and TRBJ1-5, is ETGVTQSPTHLIKTRGQQVTLRCSSQSGHNTVSWYQQALGQGPQFIFQYYREEENGRGNFPPRFSGLQFPNYSSELNVNALELDDSALYLCASSLSGVNQPQHFGDGTRLSIL.

The rearrangement links TRBV5-1 to TRBJ2-7, with 9 nucleotides matching TRBD1. This CDR3 comprises 15 residues. With 2 bases clipped from V and 6 bases from J, the junction kept 9 bases outside the gene matches. The V gene's germline CDR1 is SGHRS and CDR2 YFSETQ. Here the CDR3 DNA reads TGCGCCAGCAGCTTCTTGGGACAGGGTAGTTTCGAGCAGTACTTC. It encodes CASSFLGQGSFEQYF.

V and J are TRBV3-1 (or the pseudogene TRBV3-2) and TRBJ1-1, with D possibly matching TRBD1 (5 bases). The germline V gene encodes CDR1 LGHDT and CDR2 YNNKEL (reference sequence). The CDR3 is made up of 14 amino acids. Deletions cut 2 bases from V and 1 base from J, with 8 bases between. The CDR3 region has the DNA TGTGCCAGCAGCCAAACAGGAGCGAACACTGAAGCTTTCTTT. It is translated as CASSQTGANTEAFF.

This sequence joins TRBV27 and TRBJ2-3; a weak D match, TRBD1 (6 bases). CDR3 length equals 15 residues. The ends were cut back, 6 bases at V and 1 base at J, with 14 bases in the middle. Germline values: CDR1 MNHEY, CDR2 SMNVEV (reference sequence). The CDR3, as DNA: TGTGCCAGCAGCAAACCGGGACAAGGCACAGATACGCAGTATTTT. It is translated as CASSKPGQGTDTQYF.

CDR3 sequence (DNA): TGTGCCAGCAGACACAGGGGTACCGGGGAGCTGTTTTTT. Encoded protein: CASRHRGTGELFF. This chain links TRBV12-3 or TRBV12-4 with TRBJ2-2; 7 positions agree with TRBD1. This CDR3 contains 13 residues. V trimming: 6 bases; J trimming: 5 bases; junction bases outside the gene matches: 3.

This clone was recorded once. CDR3 loop: CASSLAGAGGNYGYTF. CDR3 sequence (DNA): TGTGCCAGCAGCTTAGCCGGGGCAGGGGGCAACTATGGCTACACCTTC. The chain recombines TRBV7-8 with TRBJ1-2, with 8 bases that match TRBD1. Germline lookup yields CDR1 SGHVS and CDR2 FQNEAQ. J was trimmed by 2 bases and V by 0 bases; bases with no gene match: 5. The CDR3 covers 16 residues. Variable domain in full (rest from reference TRBV7-8 and TRBJ1-2): GAGVSQSPRYKVAKRGQDVALRCDPISGHVSLFWYQQALGQGPEFLTYFQNEAQLDKSGLPSDRFFAERPEGSVSTLKIQRTQQEDSAVYLCASSLAGAGGNYGYTFGSGTRLTVV.

This chain uses TRBV18 with TRBJ2-5, with 10 bases matching TRBD1. The CDR3 totals 14 residues. V shed 4 bases and J 5 bases; nucleotides not matched to a gene: 4. Germline V gene sequence: CDR1 KGHSH, CDR2 LQKENI. The CDR3 DNA is TGTGCCAGCTCACGACAGGGGGCGAGGGAGACCCAGTACTTC. Residues: CASSRQGARETQYF.

The rearrangement links TRBV19 to TRBJ1-1, with 7 bases aligning to TRBD1. J lost 1 base, V lost 7 bases, and 6 bases had no gene match. The CDR3 totals 14 residues. Germline-derived CDR1 and CDR2 are LNHDA and SQIVND (reference sequence). The CDR3 loop is CASTWGQKNTEAFF. The CDR3 coding sequence is TGTGCCAGTACCTGGGGACAGAAGAACACTGAAGCTTTCTTT.

The chain employs TRBV4-3 and TRBJ2-3; weak D call: TRBD2 (6 bases). The CDR3 runs to 14 residues. The V and J ends lost 1 base and 7 bases respectively, with 12 bases between them. Germline CDR1 is LGHNA and CDR2 is YSLEER. The CDR3 here is CASSQVEGSNTQYF. CDR3 bases: TGCGCCAGCAGCCAAGTGGAGGGGTCCAATACGCAGTATTTT.

V gene TRBV6-5 combines with J gene TRBJ1-2; 9 nucleotides match TRBD1. Germline assignment: CDR1 MNHEY and CDR2 SVGAGI. Trimming removed 2 bases from V and 7 bases from J; junction bases left unmatched: 2. The CDR3 has 13 residues. CDR3 loop: CASSYGTGLGYTF. The CDR3 DNA is TGTGCCAGCAGTTACGGGACAGGGCTTGGCTACACCTTC.

The table lists this clone with a count of one. J is TRBJ2-5 and V is TRBV5-1; weak D call: TRBD2 (5 bases). Germline CDR1 is SGHRS and CDR2 is YFSETQ. Trimming removed 5 bases from V and 5 bases from J, with 10 bases in between. The CDR3 has 12 amino acids. The CDR3 reads CASSLWEETQYF. The CDR3 coding sequence is TGCGCCAGCAGTCTGTGGGAGGAGACCCAGTACTTC.

The rearrangement joins TRBV28 to TRBJ2-3, with D possibly matching TRBD2 (5 bases). V was cut by 2 bases and J by 0 bases, with 9 bases left in between. Germline CDR1 MDHEN, CDR2 SYDVKM. CDR3 size: 15 residues. CDR3 coding DNA: TGTGCCAGCAGTTTAATGCGGACTAGCACAGATACGCAGTATTTT. Translating it yields CASSLMRTSTDTQYF.